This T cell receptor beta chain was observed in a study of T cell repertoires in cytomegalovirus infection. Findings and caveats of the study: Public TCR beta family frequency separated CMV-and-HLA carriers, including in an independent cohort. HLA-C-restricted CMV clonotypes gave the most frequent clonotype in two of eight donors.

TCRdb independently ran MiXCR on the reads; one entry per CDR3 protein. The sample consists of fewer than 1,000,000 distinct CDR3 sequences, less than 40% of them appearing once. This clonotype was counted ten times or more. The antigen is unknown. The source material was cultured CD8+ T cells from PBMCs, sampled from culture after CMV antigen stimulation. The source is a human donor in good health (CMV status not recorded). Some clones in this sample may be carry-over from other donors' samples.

The CDR3 loop reads CASSSLVAGGQETQYF. In nucleotides, the CDR3 is TGTGCCAGCAGCTCCCTCGTAGCGGGGGGACAAGAGACCCAGTACTTC. This chain connects TRBV7-9 to TRBJ2-5, with 10 bases matching TRBD2. The CDR3 is 16 amino acids. Germline V gives CDR1 SEHNR, CDR2 FQNEAQ (reference sequence). V was pared by 4 bases and J by 2 bases, with 7 bases of the junction left unmatched.